This T cell receptor beta chain was observed in a study of blood T cell repertoires in COVID-19. Turning to the study itself: Specimens from acute and convalescent COVID-19 originated in the United States, Italy and Spain.

Profiling relied on immunoSEQ multiplex PCR, and the TCRdb table lists in-frame clones only, not all of them. Here the sample spans roughly 100,000 clones, roughly 84% being singletons. The CDR3 consists of 15 residues. Trimming cost V 5 bases and J 5 bases; bases outside gene matches: 4. The V gene's germline CDR1 is SGHVS and CDR2 FQNEAQ. The rearrangement links TRBV7-8 to TRBJ2-2; 11 bases map to TRBD2. The sample taken for sequencing was peripheral blood. This receptor was taken from a human donor in a cohort sampled during active COVID-19. CDR3 protein: CASSETSGVTGELFF. The CDR3 DNA reads TGTGCCAGCAGCGAGACTAGCGGGGTTACCGGGGAGCTGTTTTTT.